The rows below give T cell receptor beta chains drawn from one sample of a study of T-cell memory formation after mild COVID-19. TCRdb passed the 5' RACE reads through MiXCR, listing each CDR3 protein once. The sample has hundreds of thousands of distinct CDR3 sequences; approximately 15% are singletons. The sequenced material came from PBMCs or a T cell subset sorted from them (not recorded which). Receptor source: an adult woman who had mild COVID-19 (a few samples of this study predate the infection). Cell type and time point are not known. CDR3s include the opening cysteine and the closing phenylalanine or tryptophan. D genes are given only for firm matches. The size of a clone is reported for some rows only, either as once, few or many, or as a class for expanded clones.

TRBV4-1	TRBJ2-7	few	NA	CASSRLPGTTQGGSYEQYF	TGCGCCAGCAGCCGTTTACCAGGGACGACCCAAGGGGGCTCCTACGAGCAGTACTTC
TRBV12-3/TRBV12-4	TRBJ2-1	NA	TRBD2	CASSSPPGLAGGPRGYNEQFF	TGTGCCAGCAGTTCCCCCCCAGGACTAGCGGGAGGCCCGAGGGGGTACAATGAGCAGTTCTTC
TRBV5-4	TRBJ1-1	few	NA	CASRSIVPPNTEAFF	TGTGCCAGCAGATCTATCGTGCCACCAAACACTGAAGCTTTCTTT
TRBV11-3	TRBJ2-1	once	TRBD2	CASRNSGRSQFF	TGTGCCAGCAGGAATAGCGGGAGGTCTCAGTTCTTC
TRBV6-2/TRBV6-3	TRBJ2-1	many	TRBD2	CASSFAGDKQFF	TGTGCCAGCAGTTTTGCGGGAGACAAGCAGTTCTTC
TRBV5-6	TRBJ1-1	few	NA	CASSFGFGNTEAFF	TGTGCCAGCAGCTTCGGGTTTGGGAACACTGAAGCTTTCTTT
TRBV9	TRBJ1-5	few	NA	CASSVGIGEAQHF	TGTGCCAGCAGCGTAGGAATTGGAGAGGCCCAGCATTTT
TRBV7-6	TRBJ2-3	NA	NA	CASSLGADVGTDTQYF	TGTGCCAGCAGCTTAGGGGCCGACGTCGGCACAGATACGCAGTATTTT
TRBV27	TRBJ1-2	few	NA	CASSSSLGGRPYGYTF	TGTGCCAGCAGTTCATCCCTTGGAGGGAGACCCTATGGCTACACCTTC
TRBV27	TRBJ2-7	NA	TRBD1	CASSLWGDRGVGAYEQYF	TGTGCCAGCAGTTTATGGGGAGACAGGGGGGTCGGGGCCTACGAGCAGTACTTC
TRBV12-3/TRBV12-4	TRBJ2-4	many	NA	CASSLGGAGIQYF	TGTGCCAGCAGTTTAGGAGGGGCGGGCATTCAGTACTTC
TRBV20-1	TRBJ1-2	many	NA	CSARDVMGVYGYTF	TGCAGTGCTAGAGATGTTATGGGGGTCTATGGCTACACCTTC
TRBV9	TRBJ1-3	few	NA	CASSVAGRSSGNTIYF	TGTGCCAGCAGCGTAGCTGGACGAAGCTCTGGAAACACCATATATTTT
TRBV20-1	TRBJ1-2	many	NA	CSARDEGPYGYTF	TGCAGTGCTAGAGATGAGGGTCCCTATGGCTACACCTTC
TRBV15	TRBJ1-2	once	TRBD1	CATSSEGGSYGYTF	TGTGCCACCAGCAGTGAAGGGGGCTCGTATGGCTACACCTTC
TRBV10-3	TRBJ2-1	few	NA	CASTGAGSSYNEQFF	TGTGCCTCCACGGGGGCCGGAAGCTCCTACAATGAGCAGTTCTTC
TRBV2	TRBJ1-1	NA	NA	CASSRSPGNTEAFF	TGTGCCAGCAGCCGGTCTCCGGGGAACACTGAAGCTTTCTTT